The clone carrying this T cell receptor (beta chain) has a count of ten or more. The target antigen is unknown. The CDR3 loop spans 16 amino acids. The germline V gene has CDR1 LGHDT and CDR2 YNNKEL (reference sequence). V was pared by 4 bases and J by 5 bases, with 20 bases between. The authors obtained PBMCs from about 9.5 ml of fresh peripheral blood. The data originate from a study of T cells in Graves' hyperthyroidism and ophthalmopathy. Across the study: Peripheral blood was acquired at first diagnosis, ahead of any therapy whatsoever. Broader study findings: Within blood appeared most thyroid clonotypes that had expanded above 0.001.

TCR beta CDR3 regions were amplified from RNA transcripts. Primed by the HTBI set, a first-round RT-PCR was run on the TCR CDR3. TCRdb itself ran the multiplex PCR reads through MiXCR, one entry per CDR3 protein. The table lists hundreds of thousands of distinct CDR3 sequences, under 15% of them singletons, with about 30% in the top ten. This TCR was recovered from a woman in her 30s with Graves' hyperthyroidism. Sequencing input: blood. The V call is TRBV3-1, the J call TRBJ2-5; D may be TRBD1 or TRBD2 (6 bases each). CDR3 sequence (DNA): TGTGCCAGCAGCCCTACCGGGGGCTCTTTAGCGGAGACCCAGTACTTC. Protein: CASSPTGGSLAETQYF.